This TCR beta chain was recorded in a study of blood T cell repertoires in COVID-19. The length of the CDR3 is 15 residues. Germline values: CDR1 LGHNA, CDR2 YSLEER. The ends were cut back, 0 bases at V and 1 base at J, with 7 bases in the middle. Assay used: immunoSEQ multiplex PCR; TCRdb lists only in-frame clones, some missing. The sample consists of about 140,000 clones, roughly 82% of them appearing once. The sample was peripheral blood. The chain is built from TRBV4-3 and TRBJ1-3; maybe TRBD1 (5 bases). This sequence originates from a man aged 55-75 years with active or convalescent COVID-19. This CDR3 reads CASSQDGGSGNTIYF. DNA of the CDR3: TGCGCCAGCAGCCAAGATGGGGGGTCTGGAAACACCATATATTTT.